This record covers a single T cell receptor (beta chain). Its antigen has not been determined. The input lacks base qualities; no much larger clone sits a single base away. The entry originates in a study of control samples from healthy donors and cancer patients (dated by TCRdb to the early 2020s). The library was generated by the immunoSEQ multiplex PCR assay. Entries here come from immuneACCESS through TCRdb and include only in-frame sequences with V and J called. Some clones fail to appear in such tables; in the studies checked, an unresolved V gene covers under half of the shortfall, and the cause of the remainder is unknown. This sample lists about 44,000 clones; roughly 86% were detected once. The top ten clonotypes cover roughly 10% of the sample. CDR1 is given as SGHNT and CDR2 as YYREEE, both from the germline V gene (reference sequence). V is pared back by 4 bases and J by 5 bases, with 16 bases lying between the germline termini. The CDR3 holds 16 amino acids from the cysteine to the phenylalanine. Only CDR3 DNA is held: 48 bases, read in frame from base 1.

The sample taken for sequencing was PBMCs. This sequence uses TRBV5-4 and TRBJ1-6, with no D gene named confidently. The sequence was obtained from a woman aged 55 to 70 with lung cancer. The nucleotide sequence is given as TGTGCCAGCAGCGTCGATCCAGGTTCGGATAATTCACCCCTCCACTTT. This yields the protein CASSVDPGSDNSPLHF.